The 17 T cell receptor beta chains given below trace back to one sample, sequenced in a study of blood T cell repertoires in COVID-19. Measured with immunoSEQ multiplex PCR; TCRdb has only the in-frame clones, and not every one. This repertoire shows about 190,000 clones, around 80% found once; its top ten account for 6.5% to 9.5%. Sequenced sample: peripheral blood. The receptors were sampled from an older woman with COVID-19, enrolled during active disease.

This chain uses TRBV2 with TRBJ1-3; D is ambiguous. The CDR3 totals 13 residues. Trimming removed 8 bases from V and 0 bases from J, with 8 bases in between. Germline lookup yields CDR1 SNHLY and CDR2 FYNNEI. Here the CDR3 reads CASSWASGNTIYF. In nucleotides, the CDR3 is TGTGCCAGCTCATGGGCCTCTGGAAACACCATATATTTT.

This chain links TRBV18 with TRBJ1-6; 12 bases line up with TRBD1. The trim removed 4 bases at V and 7 bases at J, leaving 17 bases unmatched. The CDR3 has 20 amino acids. Germline-derived CDR1 and CDR2 are KGHSH and LQKENI. The CDR3 loop is CASSHSPGTGGIVPNSPLHF. CDR3 nucleotides: TGTGCCAGCTCACATTCCCCCGGGACAGGGGGCATCGTTCCGAATTCACCCCTCCACTTT.

The chain employs TRBV4-1 and TRBJ2-2; the D gene is possibly TRBD1 (5 bases). CDR1 MGHRA and CDR2 YSYEKL come from the germline V gene. V lost 1 base and J lost 1, with 10 bases in between. The CDR3 covers 16 residues. Here the CDR3 DNA reads TGCGCCAGCAGCCAAGGTGAGACAGTGAACACCGGGGAGCTGTTTTTT. It is translated as CASSQGETVNTGELFF.

In this sample, this clone turned up once. The chain joins TRBV5-1 to TRBJ1-1, with D possibly matching TRBD1 (5 bases). CDR3 length: 14 amino acids. CDR1 and CDR2 from the germline V gene are SGHRS and YFSETQ. V lost 4 bases and J 4 bases, leaving 14 bases between the germline ends. CDR3 residues: CASSVTQVGTEAFF. CDR3 in DNA: TGCGCCAGCAGCGTGACACAGGTGGGCACTGAAGCTTTCTTT.

This clone came up once. The chain is built from TRBV7-9 and TRBJ1-1; the D is unclear. The V gene's germline CDR1 is SEHNR and CDR2 FQNEAQ (reference sequence). V was shortened by 1 base and J by 8 bases, with 8 bases between the two germline ends. CDR3 length: 12 residues. The CDR3 DNA sequence: TGTGCCAGCAGCTTAGATAGCCCAGAAGCTTTCTTT. Translated, it gives CASSLDSPEAFF.

This chain uses TRBV7-2 with TRBJ1-5; TRBD1 matches 8 bases. CDR1 is SGHTA, CDR2 FQGNSA, per germline. The CDR3 length is 15 residues. V shed 2 bases and J 1 base; nucleotides not matched to a gene: 1. The CDR3 sequence is CASSLRTGSNQPQHF. CDR3 coding DNA: TGTGCCAGCAGCTTAAGGACAGGGAGCAATCAGCCCCAGCATTTT.

The genes are TRBV7-9 and TRBJ2-5; D gene uncertain. V was pared by 6 bases and J by 5 bases, with 10 bases between. Germline V gene lookup returns CDR1 SEHNR and CDR2 FQNEAQ (reference sequence). The CDR3 covers 12 residues. The CDR3 loop is CASRLNVETQYF. The CDR3 bases are TGTGCCAGCAGACTAAACGTGGAGACCCAGTACTTC.

The chain has TRBV4-2 and TRBJ1-5; TRBD1 aligns across 7 bases. The trim removed 3 bases at V and 2 bases at J, leaving 10 bases unmatched. Germline CDR1 LGHNA, CDR2 YNFKEQ. The CDR3 length is 17 residues. CDR3 sequence reads: CASSHPTGLGGNQPQHF. The CDR3 DNA follows: TGTGCCAGCAGCCACCCGACAGGGCTCGGCGGCAATCAGCCCCAGCATTTT.

CDR3 protein: CASSEGSPAGPYNEQFF. Written as DNA, the CDR3 is TGTGCCAGCAGTGAAGGAAGCCCAGCGGGGCCCTACAATGAGCAGTTCTTC. This chain links TRBV6-1 with TRBJ2-1; TRBD2 matches at 7 bases. The CDR3 has 17 residues. Germline V gene sequence: CDR1 MNHNS, CDR2 SASEGT. With V trimmed by 1 base and J by 2 bases, 8 bases remained unmatched.

The chain carries TRBV5-4 and TRBJ2-7; perhaps TRBD2 as D (6 bases). In germline, CDR1 is SGHNT, CDR2 YYREEE (reference sequence). The germline V and J ends were trimmed by 4 bases and 0 bases, with 11 bases remaining between them. This CDR3 spans 14 amino acids. CDR3 DNA: TGTGCCAGCAGCAGGGACTCGACCTCCTACGAGCAGTACGTC. Translated, it gives CASSRDSTSYEQYV.

In this sample, this clone turned up once. This chain links TRBV21-1 with TRBJ1-5; the table's D call, TRBD1, has no DNA check behind it. TRBV21-1 is a recognized pseudogene. There are 15 residues in the CDR3. In nucleotides, the CDR3 is TGTGCCAGCAGCAAAGTGGCAGGGGGGAAACAGCCCCAGCATTTT. As protein: CASSKVAGGKQPQHF.

This clone has just a few counts. The chain combines TRBV6-6 with TRBJ2-1; the D gene is possibly TRBD2 (5 bases). CDR1 is MNHNY and CDR2 is SVGAGI in the germline V gene (reference sequence). The CDR3 consists of 15 residues. V dropped 10 bases and J dropped 8 bases, with 24 bases sitting between them. CDR3 bases: TGTGCCACCACCAAGACTAATTGGGTCTTCCATGAGCAGTTCTTC. Protein product: CATTKTNWVFHEQFF.

This rearrangement joins TRBV11-3 to TRBJ2-2; the match to TRBD2 covers 14 bases. Germline CDR1 is SGHNT and CDR2 is YENEEA. CDR3 size: 18 residues. J gave up 3 bases and V 5 bases, and 8 bases lay outside the gene matches. For the CDR3, the DNA is TGTGCCAGCAGCCCCCAGGGACTAGCGGGAGATCACACCGGGGAGCTGTTTTTT. It yields the protein CASSPQGLAGDHTGELFF.

This clone was observed a few times. This chain's CDR3 is CATSETSGGNQPQHF. The CDR3 DNA follows: TGTGCCACCAGTGAGACATCTGGTGGCAATCAGCCCCAGCATTTT. This rearrangement joins TRBV24-1 to TRBJ1-5; the D is unclear. V lost 4 bases and J lost 2, with 11 bases in between. This CDR3 spans 15 amino acids. The germline V gene has CDR1 KGHDR and CDR2 SFDVKD.

In DNA, the CDR3 is TGTGCCAGCAGCCCCGGGGGGGGAGACACAGATACGCAGTATTTT. Protein sequence: CASSPGGGDTDTQYF. The chain couples TRBV7-6 to TRBJ2-3; 8 bases fit TRBD2. The CDR3 loop spans 15 amino acids. The ends lost 5 bases at V and 2 bases at J; junction bases unmatched: 6. In germline, CDR1 is SGHVS, CDR2 FNYEAQ.

The CDR3 bases are TGTGCCAGCAGTGTGGACATTATGAAGACCCAGTACTTC. Translating gives CASSVDIMKTQYF. V is TRBV2 and J is TRBJ2-5; weak D call: TRBD1 (5 bases). With 4 bases removed from V and 6 bases from J, the gap between germline ends came to 12 bases. In germline, CDR1 is SNHLY, CDR2 FYNNEI. There are 13 residues in the CDR3.

The chain has TRBV20-1 and TRBJ2-7; weak D call: TRBD1 (5 bases). Trimming took 6 bases from V and 4 from J, leaving 7 bases between them. This CDR3 has 10 amino acids. Germline lookup yields CDR1 DFQATT and CDR2 SNEGSKA (reference sequence). For the CDR3, the DNA is TGCAGTGCCAGGGAATACGAGCAGTACTTC. This sequence encodes CSAREYEQYF.